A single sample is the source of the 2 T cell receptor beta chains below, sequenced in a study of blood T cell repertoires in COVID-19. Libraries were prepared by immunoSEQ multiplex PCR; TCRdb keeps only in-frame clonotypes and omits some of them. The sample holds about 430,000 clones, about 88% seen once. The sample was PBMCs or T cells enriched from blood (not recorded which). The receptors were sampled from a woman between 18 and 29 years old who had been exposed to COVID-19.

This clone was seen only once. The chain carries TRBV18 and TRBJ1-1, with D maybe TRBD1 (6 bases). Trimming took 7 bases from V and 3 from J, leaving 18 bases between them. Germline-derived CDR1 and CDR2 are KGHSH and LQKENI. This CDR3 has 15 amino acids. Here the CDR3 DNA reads TGTGCCAGCTACACTTCAATACAGGGCGACACTGAAGCTTTCTTT. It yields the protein CASYTSIQGDTEAFF. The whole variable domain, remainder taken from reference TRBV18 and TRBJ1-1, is NAGVMQNPRHLVRRRGQEARLRCSPMKGHSHVYWYRQLPEEGLKFMVYLQKENIIDESGMPKERFSAEFPKEGPSILRIQQVVRGDSAAYFCASYTSIQGDTEAFFGQGTRLTVV.

The CDR3 sequence is CASSQTGGTEAFF. The DNA of the CDR3 is TGTGCCAGCAGCCAGACAGGGGGCACTGAAGCTTTCTTT. The V call is TRBV7-6, the J call TRBJ1-1; 9 positions match TRBD1. The germline V gene has CDR1 SGHVS and CDR2 FNYEAQ. The CDR3 sequence is 13 residues long. The V segment lost 5 bases and the J segment 4 bases; nucleotides outside the gene matches: 2. The variable domain in full, completed from reference TRBV7-6 and TRBJ1-1, reads GAGVSQSPRYKVTKRGQDVALRCDPISGHVSLYWYRQALGQGPEFLTYFNYEAQQDKSGLPNDRFSAERPEGSISTLTIQRTEQRDSAMYRCASSQTGGTEAFFGQGTRLTVV.